The 20 T cell receptor beta chains below come from one sample, sequenced in a study of blood T cell repertoires in COVID-19. Generated by immunoSEQ multiplex PCR, the TCRdb table keeps only in-frame clones and is missing some. The sample lists fewer than 150,000 clones, 87% occurring once. Sequencing used peripheral blood. The source of these receptors is a human donor in a cohort sampled during active COVID-19.

The CDR3 sequence is CASSLGGPLLSYEQYF. The CDR3, as DNA: TGTGCCAGCAGCTTAGGGGGGCCCCTACTTTCCTACGAGCAGTACTTC. The J gene is TRBJ2-7, the V gene TRBV7-6; D may be TRBD1 (6 bases). V lost 1 base and J lost 1, with 14 bases in between. Germline lookup yields CDR1 SGHVS and CDR2 FNYEAQ. The CDR3 is 16 residues long. Combining the CDR3 with reference TRBV7-6 and TRBJ2-7 gives the whole variable domain GAGVSQSPRYKVTKRGQDVALRCDPISGHVSLYWYRQALGQGPEFLTYFNYEAQQDKSGLPNDRFSAERPEGSISTLTIQRTEQRDSAMYRCASSLGGPLLSYEQYFGPGTRLTVT.

This clone was counted between two and nine times. The V call is TRBV30, the J call TRBJ1-5; 9 positions match TRBD1. The germline V gene encodes CDR1 GTSNPN and CDR2 SVGIG (reference sequence). After removal of 1 base from V and 5 bases from J, the junction contained 12 bases not matched to a gene. This CDR3 region has 17 residues. CDR3 residues: CAWSAPTPGQGHQPQHF. CDR3 coding DNA: TGTGCCTGGAGTGCCCCAACCCCGGGACAGGGCCATCAGCCCCAGCATTTT. Combining the CDR3 with reference TRBV30 and TRBJ1-5 gives the whole variable domain SQTIHQWPATLVQPVGSPLSLECTVEGTSNPNLYWYRQAAGRGLQLLFYSVGIGQISSEVPQNLSASRPQDRQFILSSKKLLLSDSGFYLCAWSAPTPGQGHQPQHFGDGTRLSIL.

The chain joins TRBV19 to TRBJ1-5; tentatively, D is TRBD1 (5 bases). CDR3 length: 12 amino acids. V shed 9 bases and J shed 3 bases, with 9 bases lying between them. The germline V gene encodes CDR1 LNHDA and CDR2 SQIVND (reference sequence). The CDR3 DNA reads TGTGCCAGCAGGGTGGTCAATCAGCCCCAGCATTTT. It translates to CASRVVNQPQHF.

V gene TRBV5-6 combines with J gene TRBJ2-5; D is undetermined. Deletions cut 2 bases from V and 4 bases from J, with 12 bases between. This CDR3 spans 14 amino acids. Germline V lookup: CDR1 SGHDT, CDR2 YYEEEE. The CDR3 DNA reads as TGTGCCAGCAGCTTATTTTTGGGCACAGAGACCCAGTACTTC. Encoded protein: CASSLFLGTETQYF.

The chain uses TRBV6-5 and TRBJ1-2; the D gene is possibly TRBD1 (6 bases). The germline V and J ends were trimmed by 2 bases and 4 bases, with 17 bases remaining between them. CDR3 length equals 16 residues. The V gene's germline CDR1 is MNHEY and CDR2 SVGAGI. Here the CDR3 DNA reads TGTGCCAGCAGTTACGGGACACAAGATTTGTCCTATGGCTACACCTTC. Translated: CASSYGTQDLSYGYTF.

The rearrangement uses TRBV9 and TRBJ1-2, with 7 nucleotides matching TRBD1. Germline CDR1 and CDR2: SGDLS and YYNGEE. Trimming removed 0 bases from V and 4 bases from J; junction bases left unmatched: 6. The CDR3 length is 15 residues. The CDR3 protein is CASSVGTGKVYGYTF. The CDR3 bases are TGTGCCAGCAGCGTAGGGACAGGTAAAGTCTATGGCTACACCTTC.

The chain has TRBV19 and TRBJ1-5; D is possibly TRBD1 (5 bases). Germline V gene sequence: CDR1 LNHDA, CDR2 SQIVND (reference sequence). Trimming stripped 4 bases from V and 0 bases from J, with 19 bases between. The CDR3 sequence is 18 residues long. This CDR3 reads CASSSQGAKINSNQPQHF. CDR3 nucleotides: TGTGCCAGTAGTAGCCAAGGGGCAAAGATAAATAGCAATCAGCCCCAGCATTTT.

This clone was recorded only once. The rearrangement joins TRBV6-5 to TRBJ1-4; TRBD1 might be the D (6 bases). Per the germline V gene, CDR1 is MNHEY and CDR2 is SVGAGI. The CDR3 covers 14 residues. Deletions cut 7 bases from V and 7 bases from J, with 16 bases between. This CDR3 is CASTNRVPGEKLFF. The DNA of the CDR3 is TGTGCCAGCACCAACAGGGTGCCGGGTGAAAAACTGTTTTTT.

The V call is TRBV7-9, the J call TRBJ1-5; 9 positions match TRBD1. This CDR3 comprises 15 residues. Losses at the gene ends were 4 bases for V and 3 bases for J; bases not matched to a gene: 4. Germline V gives CDR1 SEHNR, CDR2 FQNEAQ (reference sequence). The CDR3 sequence is CASSSNRGPNQPQHF. CDR3 bases: TGTGCCAGCAGCTCAAACAGGGGGCCCAATCAGCCCCAGCATTTT.

The V gene is TRBV28, the J gene TRBJ2-7, with 11 bases lining up with TRBD1. CDR1 and CDR2 (germline): MDHEN, SYDVKM. The CDR3 is 13 residues long. Trimming removed 8 bases from V and 2 bases from J; junction bases left unmatched: 2. CDR3 sequence (DNA): TGTGCCAGCTCGGGACAGGGGGCCTACGAGCAGTACTTC. Translated, it gives CASSGQGAYEQYF.

The V and J genes are TRBV11-2 and TRBJ1-4; unclear D gene. The CDR3 has 17 residues. With 5 bases removed from V and 0 bases from J, the gap between germline ends came to 16 bases. CDR1 is SGHAT and CDR2 is FQNNGV in the germline V gene. CDR3 DNA: TGTGCCAGCAGCACCCTAGGGAGGGCTGCAACTAATGAAAAACTGTTTTTT. Amino acid sequence: CASSTLGRAATNEKLFF.

The chain uses TRBV7-6 and TRBJ2-1, with D hard to call. V was shortened by 5 bases and J by 1 base, with 12 bases between the two germline ends. The CDR3 is made up of 15 amino acids. Germline V gene data show CDR1 as SGHVS and CDR2 as FNYEAQ. CDR3 in amino acids: CASSSLVKSYNEQFF. CDR3 DNA sequence: TGTGCCAGCAGCAGCCTAGTAAAATCCTACAATGAGCAGTTCTTC.

The chain carries TRBV19 and TRBJ2-5, with a tentative D call TRBD1 (6 bases). The CDR3 contains 15 residues. The germline V gene has CDR1 LNHDA and CDR2 SQIVND (reference sequence). Trimming stripped 5 bases from V and 6 bases from J, with 19 bases between. CDR3 DNA: TGTGCCAGTAGTGATTCTTGGACAGCCTCGAAGACCCAGTACTTC. It yields the protein CASSDSWTASKTQYF.

The V gene is TRBV20-1, the J gene TRBJ1-1; 7 bases align to TRBD1. This CDR3 has 14 amino acids. Germline CDR1 is DFQATT and CDR2 is SNEGSKA (reference sequence). Trimming at V came to 3 bases and at J to 5 bases, leaving 9 bases not matched to a gene. The DNA of the CDR3 is TGCAGTGCTAGTCCTGGGGGACAGCGGACTGAAGCTTTCTTT. Amino acids: CSASPGGQRTEAFF.

The V call is TRBV7-6, the J call TRBJ1-4; no clear D. Looked up from germline, CDR1 is SGHVS and CDR2 is FNYEAQ. V was trimmed by 1 base and J by 8 bases, leaving 14 bases between them. This CDR3 has 15 amino acids. Written as DNA, the CDR3 is TGTGCCAGCAGCTTAGAAAGAGGGTTCGGAGAAAAACTGTTTTTT. This gives the protein CASSLERGFGEKLFF.

The V and J genes are TRBV15 and TRBJ1-3; D remains ambiguous. CDR3 length: 18 residues. CDR1 is LNHNV, CDR2 YYDKDF, per germline (reference sequence). The ends were cut back, 0 bases at V and 0 bases at J, with 15 bases in the middle. The CDR3 sequence is CATSRDRVDGLSGNTIYF. CDR3 nucleotide sequence: TGTGCCACCAGCAGAGATCGGGTAGACGGCCTCTCTGGAAACACCATATATTTT. The full variable domain, rest sourced from reference TRBV15 and TRBJ1-3, is DAMVIQNPRYQVTQFGKPVTLSCSQTLNHNVMYWYQQKSSQAPKLLFHYYDKDFNNEADTPDNFQSRRPNTSFCFLDIRSPGLGDTAMYLCATSRDRVDGLSGNTIYFGEGSWLTVV.

The chain combines TRBV20-1 with TRBJ1-2; TRBD1 might be the D (6 bases). The CDR3 totals 15 residues. Germline CDR1 is DFQATT and CDR2 is SNEGSKA (reference sequence). Trimming shortened V by 3 bases and J by 3 bases, and 17 bases separated the two germline ends. The CDR3 DNA is TGCAGTGCTAGTAGACCAGGGGAGGGAGACTATGGCTACACCTTC. It codes for CSASRPGEGDYGYTF.

The chain links TRBV5-1 to TRBJ1-4; tentatively, D is TRBD1 (6 bases). The CDR3 sequence is 15 residues long. Trimming took 7 bases from V and 0 from J, leaving 13 bases between them. The germline V gene has CDR1 SGHRS and CDR2 YFSETQ. The CDR3 DNA follows: TGCGCCAGCTCCCGGGACATTGCAACTAATGAAAAACTGTTTTTT. Protein product: CASSRDIATNEKLFF.

This clone was seen just once. V is TRBV6-5 and J is TRBJ2-2, with 7 bases identical to TRBD1. CDR1 and CDR2 from the germline V gene are MNHEY and SVGAGI. Germline trimming cut 0 bases from V and 7 bases from J; bases unmatched to any gene: 8. The CDR3 sequence is 16 residues long. The CDR3 DNA follows: TGTGCCAGCAGTTACTCTCGACAGGGTCGAGGCGGGGAGCTGTTTTTT. Protein sequence: CASSYSRQGRGGELFF.

The CDR3 loop is CSASLRTAGYGYTF. As DNA, the CDR3 is TGCAGTGCTAGTTTGAGGACGGCAGGGTATGGCTACACCTTC. The V and J genes are TRBV20-1 and TRBJ1-2; D is possibly TRBD1 (5 bases). The V end lost 3 bases, the J end lost 5 bases, and 16 bases lay between the germline ends. The CDR3 length is 14 residues. In germline, CDR1 is DFQATT, CDR2 SNEGSKA (reference sequence).